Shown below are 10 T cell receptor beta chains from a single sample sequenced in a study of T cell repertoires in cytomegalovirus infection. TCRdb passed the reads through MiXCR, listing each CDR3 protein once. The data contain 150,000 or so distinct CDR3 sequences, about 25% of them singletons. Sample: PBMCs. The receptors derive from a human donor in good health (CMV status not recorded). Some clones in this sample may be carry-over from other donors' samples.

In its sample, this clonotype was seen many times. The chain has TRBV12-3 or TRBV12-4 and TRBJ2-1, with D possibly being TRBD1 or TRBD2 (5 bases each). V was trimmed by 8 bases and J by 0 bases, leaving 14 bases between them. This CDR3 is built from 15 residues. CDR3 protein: CASPPGRSSYNEQFF. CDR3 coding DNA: TGTGCCAGCCCTCCGGGACGTAGCTCCTACAATGAGCAGTTCTTC.

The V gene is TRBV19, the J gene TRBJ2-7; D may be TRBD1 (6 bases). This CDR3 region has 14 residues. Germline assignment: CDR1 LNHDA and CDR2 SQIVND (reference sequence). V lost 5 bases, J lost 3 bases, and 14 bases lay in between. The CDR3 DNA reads TGTGCCAGTAGTTCAGGGGTAGCCAACTACGAGCAGTACTTC. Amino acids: CASSSGVANYEQYF.

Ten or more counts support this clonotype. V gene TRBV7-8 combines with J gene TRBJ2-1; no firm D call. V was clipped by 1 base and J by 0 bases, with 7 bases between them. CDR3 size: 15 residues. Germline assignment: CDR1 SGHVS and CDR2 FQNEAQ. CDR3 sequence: CASSLDRSSYNEQFF. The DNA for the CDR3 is TGTGCCAGCAGCTTAGATAGGAGCTCCTACAATGAGCAGTTCTTC. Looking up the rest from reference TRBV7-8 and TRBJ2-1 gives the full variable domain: GAGVSQSPRYKVAKRGQDVALRCDPISGHVSLFWYQQALGQGPEFLTYFQNEAQLDKSGLPSDRFFAERPEGSVSTLKIQRTQQEDSAVYLCASSLDRSSYNEQFFGPGTRLTVL.

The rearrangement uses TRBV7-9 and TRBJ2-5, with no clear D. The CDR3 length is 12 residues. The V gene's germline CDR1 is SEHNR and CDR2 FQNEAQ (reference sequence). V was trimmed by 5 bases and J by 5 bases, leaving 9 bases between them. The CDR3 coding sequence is TGTGCCAGCAGCACGGTGATGGAGACCCAGTACTTC. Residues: CASSTVMETQYF.

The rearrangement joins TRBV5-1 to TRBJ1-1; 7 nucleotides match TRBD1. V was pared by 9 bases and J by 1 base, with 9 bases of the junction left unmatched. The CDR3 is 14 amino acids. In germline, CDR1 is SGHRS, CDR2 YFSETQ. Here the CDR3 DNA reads TGCGCCACGTCTATGACAGGGTGGAACACTGAAGCTTTCTTT. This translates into CATSMTGWNTEAFF. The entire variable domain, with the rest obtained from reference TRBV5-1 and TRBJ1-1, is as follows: KAGVTQTPRYLIKTRGQQVTLSCSPISGHRSVSWYQQTPGQGLQFLFEYFSETQRNKGNFPGRFSGRQFSNSRSEMNVSTLELGDSALYLCATSMTGWNTEAFFGQGTRLTVV.

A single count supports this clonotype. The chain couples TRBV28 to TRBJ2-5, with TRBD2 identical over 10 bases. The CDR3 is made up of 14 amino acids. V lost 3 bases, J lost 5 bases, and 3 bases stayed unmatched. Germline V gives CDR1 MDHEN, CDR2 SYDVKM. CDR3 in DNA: TGTGCCAGCAGTTTCCGGACTAGCGGCGAGACCCAGTACTTC. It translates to CASSFRTSGETQYF.

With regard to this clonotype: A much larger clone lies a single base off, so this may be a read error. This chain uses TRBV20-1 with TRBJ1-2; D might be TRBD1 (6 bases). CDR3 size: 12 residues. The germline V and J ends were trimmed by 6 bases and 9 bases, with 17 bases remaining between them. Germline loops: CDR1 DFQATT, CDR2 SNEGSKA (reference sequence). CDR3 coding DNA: TGCAGTGCACTACAGGGAGGGTATCGCTACACCTTC. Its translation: CSALQGGYRYTF.

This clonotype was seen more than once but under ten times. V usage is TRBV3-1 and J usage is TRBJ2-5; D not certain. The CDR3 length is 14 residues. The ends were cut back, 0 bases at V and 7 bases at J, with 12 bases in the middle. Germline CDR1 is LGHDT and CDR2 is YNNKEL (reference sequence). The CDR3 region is CASSQDNRPATQYF. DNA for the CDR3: TGTGCCAGCAGCCAAGATAACCGACCGGCGACCCAGTACTTC.

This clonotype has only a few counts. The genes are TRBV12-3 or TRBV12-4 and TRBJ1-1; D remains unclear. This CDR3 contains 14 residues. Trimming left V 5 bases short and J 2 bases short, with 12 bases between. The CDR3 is CASSPRPLNTEAFF. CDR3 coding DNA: TGTGCCAGCAGTCCCCGGCCACTAAACACTGAAGCTTTCTTT.

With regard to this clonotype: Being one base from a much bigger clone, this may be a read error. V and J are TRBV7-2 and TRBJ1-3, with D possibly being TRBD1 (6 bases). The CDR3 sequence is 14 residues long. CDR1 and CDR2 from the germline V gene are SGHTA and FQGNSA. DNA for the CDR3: TGTGTCAGCAGCTTACAGGGCTCTGGAAACACCATATATTTT. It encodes CVSSLQGSGNTIYF.